Following are 23 T cell receptor beta chains from one sample sequenced in a study of blood T cell repertoires in COVID-19. Here immunoSEQ multiplex PCR was the method, and the copy in TCRdb shows in-frame clones only, minus some. Of about 240,000 clones listed, roughly 85% are singletons. Sequencing input: PBMCs or T cells enriched from blood (not recorded which). These receptor sequences come from a woman between 40 and 50 years old who had been exposed to COVID-19.

This chain links TRBV4-2 with TRBJ1-1; a possible D gene is TRBD1 (5 bases). Germline V gene lookup returns CDR1 LGHNA and CDR2 YNFKEQ. The CDR3 spans 14 residues. V was clipped by 3 bases and J by 6 bases, with 14 bases between them. CDR3: CASSQGGDPPEAFF. The CDR3 DNA is TGTGCCAGCAGCCAGGGGGGGGATCCGCCTGAAGCTTTCTTT.

The chain is built from TRBV23-1 and TRBJ2-2; no reliable D call. TRBV23-1 is treated as an ORF (open reading frame) with a function not yet certain. The CDR3 contains 15 residues. With 4 bases removed from V and 0 bases from J, the gap between germline ends came to 9 bases. CDR3 nucleotide sequence: TGCGCCAGCAGTCTCGAACTATCGAACACCGGGGAGCTGTTTTTT. This codes for CASSLELSNTGELFF.

This chain joins TRBV15 and TRBJ1-4, with D uncertain. This CDR3 is 16 amino acids long. Germline-derived CDR1 and CDR2 are LNHNV and YYDKDF (reference sequence). V lost 5 bases and J lost 6, with 19 bases in between. For the CDR3, the DNA is TGTGCCACCAGCGTGCGACGTTCGGGTGTAGATGAAAAACTGTTTTTT. Protein product: CATSVRRSGVDEKLFF.

The genes are TRBV7-3 and TRBJ1-1; D remains ambiguous. The CDR3 has 14 amino acids. The V gene's germline CDR1 is SGHTA and CDR2 FQGTGA. Trimming stripped 5 bases from V and 3 bases from J, with 13 bases between. CDR3 bases: TGTGCCAGCAGCCTTAGACGCGGCGACACTGAAGCTTTCTTT. Translated: CASSLRRGDTEAFF.

The chain couples TRBV19 to TRBJ1-1; 8 positions agree with TRBD1. J gave up 5 bases and V 5 bases, and 4 bases lay outside the gene matches. CDR1 is LNHDA and CDR2 is SQIVND in the germline V gene (reference sequence). There are 13 residues in the CDR3. This chain's CDR3 is CASSSQGGTEAFF. The CDR3 DNA sequence: TGTGCCAGTAGTTCACAGGGGGGGACTGAAGCTTTCTTT.

This chain uses TRBV19 with TRBJ1-1; 9 positions agree with TRBD1. Germline V CDR1 and CDR2: LNHDA, SQIVND (reference sequence). Unmatched junction bases numbered 7, after V lost 8 bases and J lost 12 bases. CDR3 length: 11 residues. The CDR3 spells CASSGQGRSFF. CDR3 DNA: TGTGCCAGTTCAGGACAGGGGAGATCTTTCTTT. Using reference TRBV19 and TRBJ1-1 for the parts outside the CDR3, the full variable domain is DGGITQSPKYLFRKEGQNVTLSCEQNLNHDAMYWYRQDPGQGLRLIYYSQIVNDFQKGDIAEGYSVSREKKESFPLTVTSAQKNPTAFYLCASSGQGRSFFGQGTRLTVV.

The genes are TRBV4-1 and TRBJ1-2; the D is unclear. Per the germline V gene, CDR1 is MGHRA and CDR2 is YSYEKL. V was pared by 1 base and J by 2 bases, with 14 bases between. The CDR3 length is 16 residues. The CDR3 nucleotides are TGCGCCAGCAGCCAAGGCTCCCCCTCGGGAAACTATGGCTACACCTTC. This sequence encodes CASSQGSPSGNYGYTF.

The chain has TRBV5-1 and TRBJ2-1; 8 bases line up with TRBD2. Germline V lookup: CDR1 SGHRS, CDR2 YFSETQ. The ends lost 0 bases at V and 10 bases at J; junction bases unmatched: 12. The CDR3 extends over 16 amino acids. This chain's CDR3 is CASSLVSGDWGGEQFF. For the CDR3, the DNA is TGCGCCAGCAGCTTGGTTAGCGGGGACTGGGGAGGGGAGCAGTTCTTC.

The sample holds one count of this clone. This sequence joins TRBV10-3 and TRBJ2-2, with TRBD2 as a possible D gene (5 bases). The CDR3 loop spans 14 amino acids. CDR1 and CDR2 from the germline V gene are ENHRY and SYGVKD. Trimming cost V 10 bases and J 3 bases, with 15 bases left between them. CDR3: CATRAAEDTGELFF. CDR3 bases: TGTGCCACCAGAGCGGCGGAGGACACCGGGGAGCTGTTTTTT.

This clone was picked up a small number of times. The rearrangement uses TRBV5-1 and TRBJ2-2, with TRBD2 matching over 9 bases. CDR3 length: 16 residues. V shed 2 bases and J 1 base; nucleotides not matched to a gene: 3. The germline gives CDR1 SGHRS, CDR2 YFSETQ. In nucleotides, the CDR3 is TGCGCCAGCAGCTTTGGACTAGCGAGGAACACCGGGGAGCTGTTTTTT. Protein: CASSFGLARNTGELFF. Combining the CDR3 with reference TRBV5-1 and TRBJ2-2 gives the whole variable domain KAGVTQTPRYLIKTRGQQVTLSCSPISGHRSVSWYQQTPGQGLQFLFEYFSETQRNKGNFPGRFSGRQFSNSRSEMNVSTLELGDSALYLCASSFGLARNTGELFFGEGSRLTVL.

The chain joins TRBV6-1 to TRBJ2-1; a possible D gene is TRBD1 (5 bases). From germline, CDR1 is MNHNS and CDR2 SASEGT. CDR3 length equals 16 residues. The germline V and J ends were trimmed by 6 bases and 3 bases, with 18 bases remaining between them. The CDR3 region is CASREPPPQVYNEQFF. CDR3 coding DNA: TGTGCCAGCAGGGAACCGCCCCCACAGGTCTACAATGAGCAGTTCTTC.

The gene calls are TRBV12-3 or TRBV12-4 and TRBJ1-1, with unresolved D. CDR3 size: 13 residues. Trimming left V 10 bases short and J 1 base short, with 13 bases between. The CDR3 sequence: CAIQTDSNTEAFF. CDR3 sequence (DNA): TGTGCCATACAAACAGATTCGAACACTGAAGCTTTCTTT.

This clone has only one observation. J is TRBJ1-1 and V is TRBV20-1; D uncertain. The V end was cut by 1 base, the J end by 8 bases, with 8 bases between. Germline assignment: CDR1 DFQATT and CDR2 SNEGSKA (reference sequence). The CDR3 runs to 11 residues. The DNA for the CDR3 is TGCAGTGCTAGAGTCCAGGTCGAAGCTTTCTTT. Protein: CSARVQVEAFF.

J is TRBJ1-1 and V is TRBV9, with 7 positions matching TRBD1. Germline V lookup: CDR1 SGDLS, CDR2 YYNGEE. The J segment lost 5 bases and the V segment lost 4 bases, leaving 11 bases of the junction unmatched. CDR3 size: 15 residues. This CDR3 reads CASSPRTGQRTEAFF. For the CDR3, the DNA is TGTGCCAGCAGCCCCCGGACAGGCCAAAGGACTGAAGCTTTCTTT. Full variable domain (rest looked up from reference TRBV9 and TRBJ1-1): DSGVTQTPKHLITATGQRVTLRCSPRSGDLSVYWYQQSLDQGLQFLIQYYNGEERAKGNILERFSAQQFPDLHSELNLSSLELGDSALYFCASSPRTGQRTEAFFGQGTRLTVV.

This clone appeared a few times. The gene calls are TRBV4-3 and TRBJ2-5; 14 bases agree with TRBD2. CDR1 and CDR2 from the germline V gene are LGHNA and YSLEER. This CDR3 has 16 amino acids. V dropped 4 bases and J dropped 2; count of bases not matched to a gene: 3. CDR3 nucleotide sequence: TGCGCCAGCAGCCTCGGACTAGCGGGGGGTCAAGAGACCCAGTACTTC. This sequence encodes CASSLGLAGGQETQYF.

V and J are TRBV7-2 and TRBJ1-2; 9 nucleotides agree with TRBD1. The germline V gene encodes CDR1 SGHTA and CDR2 FQGNSA. The CDR3 runs 15 residues. The V gene end was trimmed by 3 bases and the J gene end by 5 bases; junction bases not matched to a gene: 7. The CDR3 nucleotides read TGTGCCAGCAGCTTTACCCTAGACAGGGGGTATGGCTACACCTTC. Translation gives CASSFTLDRGYGYTF.

This chain connects TRBV7-3 to TRBJ2-5, with TRBD2 identical over 14 bases. The CDR3 loop spans 16 amino acids. CDR1 and CDR2 from the germline V gene are SGHTA and FQGTGA. The V gene end was trimmed by 5 bases and the J gene end by 4 bases; junction bases not matched to a gene: 6. The CDR3 coding sequence is TGTGCCAGCAGCCTGACTAGCGGGGGGGCCCTAGAGACCCAGTACTTC. Protein product: CASSLTSGGALETQYF.

V gene TRBV30 combines with J gene TRBJ2-1; TRBD2 aligns across 7 bases. From germline, CDR1 is GTSNPN and CDR2 SVGIG (reference sequence). J lost 3 bases, V lost 6 bases, and 5 bases had no gene match. The CDR3 totals 13 residues. The CDR3: CACLADNYNEQFF. In DNA, the CDR3 is TGTGCCTGCCTAGCGGACAACTACAATGAGCAGTTCTTC.

The CDR3 is CASSPSGTPYNEQFF. The CDR3 DNA follows: TGTGCCAGTAGCCCCTCGGGGACTCCCTACAATGAGCAGTTCTTC. This chain connects TRBV19 to TRBJ2-1; perhaps TRBD2 as D (6 bases). Germline V CDR1 and CDR2: LNHDA, SQIVND (reference sequence). V was pared by 6 bases and J by 2 bases, with 14 bases between. This CDR3 contains 15 residues.

The J gene is TRBJ1-6, the V gene TRBV7-3, with D tentatively TRBD1 (6 bases). The CDR3 has 13 amino acids. Trimming removed 8 bases from V and 7 bases from J, with 12 bases in between. Germline V CDR1 and CDR2: SGHTA, FQGTGA. The CDR3 reads CASVWGGNSPLHF. For the CDR3, the DNA is TGTGCCAGCGTATGGGGGGGCAATTCACCCCTCCACTTT.

This clone was observed a single time. The chain joins TRBV24-1 to TRBJ2-1; 9 nucleotides align to TRBD1. V shed 4 bases, J shed 6 bases, and the junction held 6 bases outside the gene matches. The V gene's germline CDR1 is KGHDR and CDR2 SFDVKD. The CDR3 runs to 15 residues. CDR3 DNA: TGTGCCACCAGTGACGACAGGGGGATCCCCAATGAGCAGTTCTTC. Protein product: CATSDDRGIPNEQFF.

The chain has TRBV28 and TRBJ2-6; D not certain. CDR3 length equals 16 residues. The V and J ends lost 6 bases and 1 base respectively, with 13 bases between them. Germline V gene sequence: CDR1 MDHEN, CDR2 SYDVKM. The CDR3 spells CASRATPNSGANVLTF. The CDR3 DNA is TGTGCCAGCAGGGCCACACCCAATTCTGGGGCCAACGTCCTGACTTTC.

The rearrangement joins TRBV19 to TRBJ1-1, with no clear D. V shed 3 bases and J shed 3 bases, with 5 bases lying between them. The CDR3 sequence is 12 residues long. Germline V CDR1 and CDR2: LNHDA, SQIVND (reference sequence). The CDR3 loop is CASSIGYTEAFF. CDR3 coding DNA: TGTGCCAGTAGTATCGGTTACACTGAAGCTTTCTTT.